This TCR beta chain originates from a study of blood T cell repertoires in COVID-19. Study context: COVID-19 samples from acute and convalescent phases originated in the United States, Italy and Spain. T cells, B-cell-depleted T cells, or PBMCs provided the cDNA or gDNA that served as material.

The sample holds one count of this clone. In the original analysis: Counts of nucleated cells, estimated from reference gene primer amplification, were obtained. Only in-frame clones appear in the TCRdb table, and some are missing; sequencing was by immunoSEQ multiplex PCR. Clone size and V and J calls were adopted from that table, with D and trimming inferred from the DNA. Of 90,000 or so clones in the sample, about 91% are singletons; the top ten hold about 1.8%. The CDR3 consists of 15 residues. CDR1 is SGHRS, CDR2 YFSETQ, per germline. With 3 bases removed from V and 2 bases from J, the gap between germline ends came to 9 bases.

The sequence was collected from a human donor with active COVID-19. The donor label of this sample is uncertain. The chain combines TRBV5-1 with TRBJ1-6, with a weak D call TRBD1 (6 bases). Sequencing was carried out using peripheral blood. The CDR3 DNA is TGCGCCAGCAGCTCAGGGGTGACCTATAATTCACCCCTCCACTTT. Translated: CASSSGVTYNSPLHF.